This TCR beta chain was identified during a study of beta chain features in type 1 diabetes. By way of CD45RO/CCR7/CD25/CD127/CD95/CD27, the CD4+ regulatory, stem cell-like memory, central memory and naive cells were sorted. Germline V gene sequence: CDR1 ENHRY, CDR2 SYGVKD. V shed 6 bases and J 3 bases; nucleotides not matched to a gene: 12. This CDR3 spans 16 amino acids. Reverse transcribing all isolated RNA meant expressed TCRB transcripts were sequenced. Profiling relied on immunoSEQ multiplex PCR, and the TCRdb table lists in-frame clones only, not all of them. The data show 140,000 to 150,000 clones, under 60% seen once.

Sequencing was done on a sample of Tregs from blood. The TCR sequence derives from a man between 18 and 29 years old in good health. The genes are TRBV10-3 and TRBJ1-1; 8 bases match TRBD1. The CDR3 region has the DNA TGTGCCATCAGGGCAGACAGGGGCCAAGGGGACACTGAAGCTTTCTTT. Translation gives CAIRADRGQGDTEAFF.